This T cell receptor beta chain was recorded in a study of T cells after yellow fever vaccination. One entry per CDR3 protein, called by TCRdb with MiXCR from the 5' RACE reads. This table has some 600,000 distinct CDR3 sequences, 9% to 15% appearing once. Germline assignment: CDR1 MNHEY and CDR2 SVGAGI. This CDR3 spans 16 amino acids. The V end lost 0 bases, the J end lost 3 bases, and 11 bases lay between the germline ends. This TCR was recovered from a young man who received the YFV17D yellow fever vaccine. Here the sequenced sample was PBMCs, taken on the day of the yellow fever booster vaccination. The chain couples TRBV6-5 to TRBJ2-2, with D uncertain. The CDR3, as DNA: TGTGCCAGCAGTTACTCGTTCTCGGCCTACACCGGGGAGCTGTTTTTT. This encodes CASSYSFSAYTGELFF.